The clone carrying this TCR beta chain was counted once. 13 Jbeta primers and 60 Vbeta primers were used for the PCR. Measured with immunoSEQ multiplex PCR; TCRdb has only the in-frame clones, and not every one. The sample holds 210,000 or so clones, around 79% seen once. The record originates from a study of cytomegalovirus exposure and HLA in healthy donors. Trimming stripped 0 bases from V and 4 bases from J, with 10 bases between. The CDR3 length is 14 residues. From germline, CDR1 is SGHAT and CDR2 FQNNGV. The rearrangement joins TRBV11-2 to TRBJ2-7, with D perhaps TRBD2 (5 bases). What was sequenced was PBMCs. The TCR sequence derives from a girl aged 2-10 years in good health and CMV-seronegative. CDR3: CASSLDPTGYEQYF. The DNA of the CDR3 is TGTGCCAGCAGCTTAGACCCCACGGGGTACGAGCAGTACTTC.